One sample yielded the 15 T cell receptor beta chains listed below, sequenced in a study of cytomegalovirus exposure and HLA in healthy donors. Vbeta (60) and Jbeta (13) primers were used in the PCR. The data were produced by immunoSEQ multiplex PCR, yet TCRdb's version contains in-frame clones alone and is incomplete. The profile shows 150,000 to 200,000 clones, around 76% of them singletons. The sequenced sample was PBMCs. These receptors were obtained from a girl aged 5-17 years in good health and CMV-seropositive.

The chain carries TRBV5-5 and TRBJ1-2; the match to TRBD1 covers 10 bases. This CDR3 comprises 15 residues. V lost 4 bases and J lost 3; bases outside the gene matches: 6. Germline loops: CDR1 SGHKS, CDR2 YYEKEE (reference sequence). CDR3 in DNA: TGTGCCAGCAGCCAGACAGGGGGCGCGTACTATGGCTACACCTTC. This gives the protein CASSQTGGAYYGYTF.

The V and J genes are TRBV28 and TRBJ1-1; the match to TRBD1 covers 10 bases. The CDR3 is made up of 16 amino acids. Trimming at V came to 6 bases and at J to 0 bases, leaving 7 bases not matched to a gene. CDR1 and CDR2 (germline): MDHEN, SYDVKM. Written as DNA, the CDR3 is TGTGCCAGCAGCACCGGGACAGGGGATGTGAACACTGAAGCTTTCTTT. It is translated as CASSTGTGDVNTEAFF.

In DNA, the CDR3 is TGTGCCAGCAAAACGCCGGGACAGGGGGAGTTGGCTAGCCCCTACAATGAGCAGTTCTTC. Encoded protein: CASKTPGQGELASPYNEQFF. V and J are TRBV2 and TRBJ2-1, with 11 bases that match TRBD1. V trimming: 7 bases; J trimming: 2 bases; junction bases outside the gene matches: 19. CDR1 and CDR2 (germline): SNHLY, FYNNEI. The CDR3 loop spans 20 amino acids.

The CDR3 is CASSPARDREHNEQFF. The CDR3 DNA reads as TGTGCCAGCAGCCCAGCCCGGGACAGGGAGCACAATGAGCAGTTCTTC. This chain joins TRBV7-9 and TRBJ2-1; 9 nucleotides align to TRBD1. Germline V CDR1 and CDR2: SEHNR, FQNEAQ (reference sequence). The CDR3 totals 16 residues. After removal of 5 bases from V and 5 bases from J, the junction contained 10 bases not matched to a gene.

The V call is TRBV7-8, the J call TRBJ2-7; 8 bases line up with TRBD2. This CDR3 comprises 16 residues. Trimming cost V 1 base and J 0 bases; bases outside gene matches: 5. Germline-derived CDR1 and CDR2 are SGHVS and FQNEAQ. The CDR3 nucleotides read TGTGCCAGCAGCTTAGAGGGCGGGAGGATCTCCTACGAGCAGTACTTC. This encodes CASSLEGGRISYEQYF.

This chain uses TRBV5-1 with TRBJ2-7, with D tentatively TRBD2 (7 bases). V was trimmed by 4 bases and J by 3 bases, leaving 17 bases between them. Looked up from germline, CDR1 is SGHRS and CDR2 is YFSETQ. CDR3 length equals 15 residues. The CDR3 loop reads CASSPGMGGLYEQYF. CDR3 nucleotide sequence: TGCGCCAGCAGCCCGGGGATGGGGGGGCTCTACGAGCAGTACTTC.

In DNA, the CDR3 is TGTGCCTGGAGTGTAAACAGGGGATCCTATGGCTACACCTTC. It codes for CAWSVNRGSYGYTF. V and J are TRBV30 and TRBJ1-2; TRBD1 aligns across 7 bases. Germline trimming cut 0 bases from V and 4 bases from J; bases unmatched to any gene: 5. The CDR3 length is 14 residues. Looked up from germline, CDR1 is GTSNPN and CDR2 is SVGIG (reference sequence).

This rearrangement joins TRBV29-1 to TRBJ2-7; maybe TRBD1 (5 bases). V was pared by 2 bases and J by 3 bases, with 8 bases between. The germline V gene encodes CDR1 SQVTM and CDR2 ANQGSEA. This CDR3 region has 12 residues. This CDR3 is CSVESDIYEQYF. CDR3 coding DNA: TGCAGCGTTGAATCGGACATCTACGAGCAGTACTTC.

This sequence joins TRBV4-1 and TRBJ2-7; 8 bases match TRBD2. This CDR3 is built from 14 residues. The V gene end was trimmed by 4 bases and the J gene end by 2 bases; junction bases not matched to a gene: 4. The germline V gene has CDR1 MGHRA and CDR2 YSYEKL. In nucleotides, the CDR3 is TGCGCCAGCAGCCCCGGGACTAGTCCCTACGAGCAGTACTTC. Translation gives CASSPGTSPYEQYF.

This chain joins TRBV18 and TRBJ1-3; D ambiguous. Germline CDR1 KGHSH, CDR2 LQKENI. The germline V and J ends were trimmed by 5 bases and 4 bases, with 15 bases remaining between them. The CDR3 sequence is 15 residues long. This CDR3 reads CASSVSGLRGNTIYF. The DNA for the CDR3 is TGTGCCAGCTCAGTCTCCGGACTGAGGGGAAACACCATATATTTT.

The rearrangement joins TRBV4-3 to TRBJ1-2; 8 nucleotides align to TRBD1. The CDR3 is 15 amino acids. V shed 4 bases and J 7 bases; nucleotides not matched to a gene: 11. Germline CDR1 LGHNA, CDR2 YSLEER. The CDR3 is CASSPTPRGHFGYTF. DNA for the CDR3: TGCGCCAGCAGCCCTACTCCCAGGGGGCACTTTGGCTACACCTTC.

The chain uses TRBV2 and TRBJ2-7; D ambiguous. The CDR3 spans 13 residues. The germline CDR1 and CDR2 sequences are SNHLY and FYNNEI. The V gene lost 10 bases and the J gene lost 0 bases, with 13 bases spanning the gap. CDR3 DNA: TGTGCCACCGCTACAGAAAGCTCCTACGAGCAGTACTTC. This codes for CATATESSYEQYF.

CDR3: CASSHGGGNTEAFF. The CDR3, as DNA: TGTGCCAGCAGCCACGGGGGAGGGAACACTGAAGCTTTCTTT. V usage is TRBV7-3 and J usage is TRBJ1-1; tentatively, D is TRBD1 (5 bases). The CDR3 covers 14 residues. V was pared by 5 bases and J by 1 base, with 11 bases between. Per germline, CDR1 SGHTA and CDR2 FQGTGA.

The chain recombines TRBV18 with TRBJ2-3; D is unclear. The germline gives CDR1 KGHSH, CDR2 LQKENI. This CDR3 contains 13 residues. V dropped 3 bases and J dropped 6 bases, with 10 bases sitting between them. Here the CDR3 DNA reads TGTGCCAGCTCACCCCTAGTTAAGGATACGCAGTATTTT. Protein: CASSPLVKDTQYF.

The table lists this clone with a count of one. This sequence joins TRBV10-3 and TRBJ1-4; D possibly corresponds to TRBD1 (5 bases). V shed 3 bases and J shed 6 bases, with 23 bases lying between them. The V gene's germline CDR1 is ENHRY and CDR2 SYGVKD. The CDR3 runs 18 residues. Here the CDR3 reads CAISDLFSSQGEDEKLFF. CDR3 sequence (DNA): TGTGCCATCAGTGATCTTTTTTCTTCCCAGGGCGAGGATGAAAAACTGTTTTTT.